What follows are 19 T cell receptor beta chains derived from one specimen sequenced in a study of blood T cells in healthy people across ages. The second PCR ran about 6 to 12 cycles with a sample-barcoded 5' primer and J-beta primers. TCRdb reanalysed the 5' RACE reads using MiXCR and keeps one entry per CDR3 protein. Altogether 580,000 or so distinct CDR3 sequences are present, more than 45% being singletons, with the ten largest covering around 23%. The sequenced sample was blood. The receptors originated from a man aged 80 or over in good health.

The chain has TRBV6-6 and TRBJ1-5; D is possibly TRBD1 (5 bases). Germline V gene lookup returns CDR1 MNHNY and CDR2 SVGAGI (reference sequence). The CDR3 totals 17 residues. Between the trimmed V and J ends, which lost 6 bases and 0 bases, there was a span of 18 bases. The CDR3: CASRGGWGTDSNQPQHF. The CDR3 DNA follows: TGTGCCAGCAGAGGTGGTTGGGGGACTGATAGCAATCAGCCCCAGCATTTT.

This clonotype showed up just a few times. The V call is TRBV20-1, the J call TRBJ2-7; maybe TRBD1 (6 bases). The CDR3 consists of 11 residues. Germline CDR1 is DFQATT and CDR2 is SNEGSKA (reference sequence). The V gene lost 6 bases and the J gene lost 6 bases, with 12 bases spanning the gap. The CDR3 sequence is CSAMDSGEQYF. The CDR3 DNA is TGCAGTGCAATGGACAGTGGCGAGCAGTACTTC.

The chain couples TRBV7-2 to TRBJ2-3; 13 bases line up with TRBD2. Trimming cost V 6 bases and J 2 bases; bases outside gene matches: 5. The germline V gene encodes CDR1 SGHTA and CDR2 FQGNSA. The CDR3 runs to 16 residues. CDR3 sequence: CASRTGTSGVTDTQYF. The CDR3 nucleotides read TGTGCCAGCAGAACCGGGACTAGCGGGGTCACAGATACGCAGTATTTT.

The CDR3 loop is CATSDLTSVDYNEQFF. The CDR3 bases are TGTGCCACCAGTGATTTGACTAGCGTCGACTACAATGAGCAGTTCTTC. This chain joins TRBV24-1 and TRBJ2-1, with 7 nucleotides matching TRBD2. J gave up 3 bases and V 0 bases, and 4 bases lay outside the gene matches. From germline, CDR1 is KGHDR and CDR2 SFDVKD. The CDR3 spans 16 residues.

The chain recombines TRBV29-1 with TRBJ2-7; 9 bases map to TRBD1. Germline V lookup: CDR1 SQVTM, CDR2 ANQGSEA. Trimming removed 6 bases from V and 7 bases from J; junction bases left unmatched: 10. The CDR3 loop spans 13 amino acids. CDR3 in DNA: TGCAGCGTCGCTCGGACAGGGGACAATGAGCAGTACTTC. Amino acid sequence: CSVARTGDNEQYF.

CDR3 sequence reads: CASSNRDGAEQYF. In DNA form, the CDR3 reads TGTGCCAGCAGTAACCGGGACGGGGCCGAGCAGTACTTC. The chain has TRBV12-3 or TRBV12-4 and TRBJ2-7; either TRBD1 or TRBD2 may supply D (5 bases each). Trimming pared 5 bases from V and 6 bases from J, leaving 14 bases between. CDR3 length equals 13 residues.

This clonotype was seen only once. The V and J genes are TRBV10-3 and TRBJ1-1; possible D gene TRBD1, 6 bases. The CDR3 covers 15 residues. Germline CDR1 is ENHRY and CDR2 is SYGVKD. V shed 4 bases and J shed 1 base, with 13 bases lying between them. The CDR3 region has the DNA TGTGCCATCAGTGCTTCGGGGGCGGGGAACACTGAAGCTTTCTTT. Amino acids: CAISASGAGNTEAFF.

The rearrangement links TRBV5-1 to TRBJ1-2; 8 nucleotides match TRBD1. The germline CDR1 and CDR2 sequences are SGHRS and YFSETQ. The junction had 9 bases not matched to a gene; V was cut back by 3 bases and J by 8 bases. The length of the CDR3 is 14 residues. For the CDR3, the DNA is TGCGCCAGCAGCTACAGCAATCCAGGGGGCGGCTACACCTTC. Translation: CASSYSNPGGGYTF.

The J gene is TRBJ2-1, the V gene TRBV4-3; 7 positions agree with TRBD2. The junction had 3 bases not matched to a gene; V was cut back by 1 base and J by 0 bases. Germline-derived CDR1 and CDR2 are LGHNA and YSLEER. The CDR3 extends over 16 amino acids. The CDR3 region is CASSQGEGLSYNEQFF. CDR3 nucleotides: TGCGCCAGCAGCCAAGGGGAGGGTCTCTCCTACAATGAGCAGTTCTTC.

The V call is TRBV27, the J call TRBJ2-2; weak D call: TRBD1 (6 bases). Germline values: CDR1 MNHEY, CDR2 SMNVEV (reference sequence). The V end lost 5 bases, the J end lost 6 bases, and 16 bases lay between the germline ends. CDR3 length: 15 amino acids. This CDR3 is CASSQTTGPAGELFF. Written as DNA, the CDR3 is TGTGCCAGCAGTCAGACAACAGGGCCCGCCGGGGAGCTGTTTTTT.

The CDR3 is CASSQADRQGAYEQYF. The CDR3 bases are TGTGCCAGCAGCCAAGCCGATCGCCAGGGAGCCTACGAGCAGTACTTC. The chain combines TRBV4-2 with TRBJ2-7, with D possibly being TRBD1 or TRBD2 (5 bases each). Between the trimmed V and J ends, which lost 1 base and 2 bases, there was a span of 15 bases. The CDR3 has 16 amino acids. The germline V gene encodes CDR1 LGHNA and CDR2 YNFKEQ.

The V and J genes are TRBV10-3 and TRBJ2-6, with unresolved D. Trimming left V 5 bases short and J 4 bases short, with 12 bases between. The V gene's germline CDR1 is ENHRY and CDR2 SYGVKD. This CDR3 region has 15 residues. This chain's CDR3 is CAISTPASGANVLTF. DNA for the CDR3: TGTGCCATCAGTACCCCGGCCTCCGGGGCCAACGTCCTGACTTTC.

This clonotype came up a few times. The rearrangement joins TRBV27 to TRBJ2-5; D is perhaps TRBD1 (6 bases). V lost 5 bases to trimming and J lost 5 bases, with 12 bases between them. This CDR3 has 13 residues. CDR1 is MNHEY and CDR2 is SMNVEV in the germline V gene (reference sequence). The CDR3 DNA follows: TGTGCCAGCAGTATAGACAGGCGGGAGACCCAGTACTTC. It translates to CASSIDRRETQYF.

The sample holds a few counts of this clonotype. This chain links TRBV14 with TRBJ2-7, with D tentatively TRBD2 (8 bases). The CDR3 extends over 17 amino acids. V lost 4 bases to trimming and J lost 2 bases, with 21 bases between them. Germline V lookup: CDR1 SGHDN, CDR2 FVKESK. CDR3 sequence: CASSRNIQGGLAYEQYF. DNA of the CDR3: TGTGCCAGCAGCCGGAACATTCAGGGGGGACTAGCCTACGAGCAGTACTTC.

The gene calls are TRBV7-2 and TRBJ2-4, with 8 bases that match TRBD1. The J call is uncertain, as TRBJ2-7 better fits the DNA end. The CDR3 contains 12 residues. Per the germline V gene, CDR1 is SGHTA and CDR2 is FQGNSA. The CDR3 loop is CAIRTGSYEQYF. CDR3 DNA: TGTGCCATACGGACAGGGTCCTACGAGCAGTACTTC.

This rearrangement joins TRBV30 to TRBJ2-7; no reliable D call. Trimming took off 4 bases at V and 3 bases at J, with 19 bases between the two ends. Germline CDR1 is GTSNPN and CDR2 is SVGIG (reference sequence). The CDR3 is 15 residues long. The CDR3 reads CAWTRLGGTHYEQYF. DNA of the CDR3: TGTGCCTGGACCCGCCTGGGCGGAACCCACTACGAGCAGTACTTC. The full variable domain, with the rest looked up from reference TRBV30 and TRBJ2-7, is SQTIHQWPATLVQPVGSPLSLECTVEGTSNPNLYWYRQAAGRGLQLLFYSVGIGQISSEVPQNLSASRPQDRQFILSSKKLLLSDSGFYLCAWTRLGGTHYEQYFGPGTRLTVT.

This chain connects TRBV20-1 to TRBJ1-1; no clear D. V lost 3 bases and J 0 bases, leaving 8 bases between the germline ends. The V gene's germline CDR1 is DFQATT and CDR2 SNEGSKA (reference sequence). The CDR3 covers 13 residues. The CDR3 loop is CSASGWVNTEAFF. CDR3 DNA: TGCAGTGCTAGCGGATGGGTGAACACTGAAGCTTTCTTT.

The table lists this clonotype with a few counts. In nucleotides, the CDR3 is TGCGCCAGCAGCTTGGAGTCGTCGCCCTACGAGCAGTACTTC. The encoded protein is CASSLESSPYEQYF. This chain connects TRBV5-1 to TRBJ2-7; D not resolved. Trimming took 0 bases from V and 2 from J, leaving 9 bases between them. There are 14 residues in the CDR3. CDR1 and CDR2 from the germline V gene are SGHRS and YFSETQ. Full variable domain (rest looked up from reference TRBV5-1 and TRBJ2-7): KAGVTQTPRYLIKTRGQQVTLSCSPISGHRSVSWYQQTPGQGLQFLFEYFSETQRNKGNFPGRFSGRQFSNSRSEMNVSTLELGDSALYLCASSLESSPYEQYFGPGTRLTVT.

V gene TRBV2 combines with J gene TRBJ2-2; weak D call: TRBD1 (6 bases). The CDR3 runs 13 residues. V lost 5 bases, J lost 6 bases, and 10 bases lay in between. In germline, CDR1 is SNHLY, CDR2 FYNNEI. The CDR3 loop is CASSLTGSGELFF. The DNA of the CDR3 is TGTGCCAGCAGTCTCACAGGGTCCGGGGAGCTGTTTTTT.